This T cell receptor (beta chain) was captured in a study of identical twins. TCRdb analysed the 5' RACE reads with MiXCR anew, one entry per CDR3 protein. Of roughly 250,000 distinct CDR3 sequences in the sample, approximately 7% were seen once. With 1 base removed from V and 9 bases from J, the gap between germline ends came to 12 bases. Germline values: CDR1 SGHDN, CDR2 FVKESK. The CDR3 is 13 residues long. This clonotype was seen a handful of times. The same data also contributed to another study, on yellow fever vaccine responses in identical twins.

The receptor was isolated from a woman aged 18-35 years in good health. The chain has TRBV14 and TRBJ1-2; no clear D. What was sequenced was memory (CD45RO+) T cells sorted from blood. CDR3 protein: CASSQGTTWSYTF. CDR3 sequence (DNA): TGTGCCAGCAGCCAAGGTACTACGTGGAGCTACACCTTC.